A single sample is the source of the 19 T cell receptor beta chains below, sequenced in a study of CD8+ T cells in alopecia areata. Sequencing templates came from extracted RNA that was reverse transcribed into cDNA. Sequencing was performed with immunoSEQ multiplex PCR; in TCRdb, only in-frame clones are kept and a portion is missing. There are over 150,000 clones in the sample; less than 80% occur only once, and approximately 15% lies in the top ten. Treatment: oral pan-JAK inhibitor, 5-10 mg twice daily. This specimen consisted of CD4+ T cells sorted from blood, obtained at week 24, from a patient treated with tofacitinib. These TCRs come from a human donor with alopecia areata.

This chain links TRBV11-2 with TRBJ2-3; 12 bases match TRBD2. Germline CDR1 is SGHAT and CDR2 is FQNNGV. V dropped 1 base and J dropped 4; count of bases not matched to a gene: 3. The CDR3 totals 16 residues. CDR3 amino acids: CASSLVPSGGADTQYF. The CDR3 DNA reads TGTGCCAGCAGCTTAGTCCCTAGCGGGGGGGCAGATACGCAGTATTTT.

This clone was counted only a few times. The chain uses TRBV6-5 and TRBJ1-1; 8 bases map to TRBD1. The CDR3 sequence is 11 residues long. V shed 5 bases and J 8 bases; nucleotides not matched to a gene: 1. CDR1 is MNHEY and CDR2 is SVGAGI in the germline V gene. In nucleotides, the CDR3 is TGTGCCAGCAGTCGACAGGGGGAAGCTTTCTTT. Protein product: CASSRQGEAFF.

The chain couples TRBV29-1 to TRBJ2-7, with D possibly matching TRBD1 (6 bases). The CDR3 has 14 amino acids. The V and J ends lost 6 bases and 6 bases respectively, with 21 bases between them. In germline, CDR1 is SQVTM, CDR2 ANQGSEA. This CDR3 reads CSVRNRVEWGEQYF. The DNA of the CDR3 is TGCAGCGTCCGCAACAGGGTCGAATGGGGCGAGCAGTACTTC.

V and J are TRBV29-1 and TRBJ1-2; D call uncertain. The V gene lost 7 bases and the J gene lost 6 bases, with 15 bases spanning the gap. Germline V gives CDR1 SQVTM, CDR2 ANQGSEA. The CDR3 extends over 12 amino acids. This chain's CDR3 is CSASPVGDGYTF. CDR3 nucleotides: TGCAGCGCTTCGCCTGTTGGGGATGGCTACACCTTC.

The rearrangement links TRBV6-6 to TRBJ2-7, with D unclear. From germline, CDR1 is MNHNY and CDR2 SVGAGI (reference sequence). V was pared by 4 bases and J by 2 bases, with 12 bases between. This CDR3 is built from 14 residues. CDR3 loop: CASSSSLQTYEQYF. CDR3 in DNA: TGTGCCAGCAGTTCCTCCCTACAGACCTACGAGCAGTACTTC.

This clone was counted only a few times. The chain couples TRBV6-5 to TRBJ1-2; 7 bases map to TRBD1. With V trimmed by 0 bases and J by 4 bases, 5 bases remained unmatched. The germline CDR1 and CDR2 sequences are MNHEY and SVGAGI. The CDR3 totals 15 residues. The CDR3 sequence is CASSYSGTAIYGYTF. CDR3 coding DNA: TGTGCCAGCAGTTACTCGGGGACAGCGATCTATGGCTACACCTTC.

The chain joins TRBV10-3 to TRBJ2-7; the D gene is possibly TRBD2 (6 bases). Germline V gene data show CDR1 as ENHRY and CDR2 as SYGVKD. The CDR3 totals 13 residues. The V end was cut by 0 bases, the J end by 7 bases, with 10 bases between. This CDR3 reads CAISESFGGEQYF. CDR3 bases: TGTGCCATCAGTGAGTCGTTTGGAGGGGAGCAGTACTTC.

The chain has TRBV14 and TRBJ2-5; D gene uncertain. This CDR3 is built from 11 residues. Germline loops: CDR1 SGHDN, CDR2 FVKESK. V was clipped by 1 base and J by 7 bases, with 4 bases between them. The CDR3 nucleotides are TGTGCCAGCAGCCAAGTGGGGACCCAGTACTTC. It yields the protein CASSQVGTQYF.

The chain has TRBV15 and TRBJ2-1; 8 bases match TRBD2. The V gene's germline CDR1 is LNHNV and CDR2 YYDKDF (reference sequence). The CDR3 runs 14 residues. Trimming cost V 8 bases and J 5 bases; bases outside gene matches: 8. For the CDR3, the DNA is TGTGCCACCGCAGCGGGGGCCTTTGACAATGAGCAGTTCTTC. This encodes CATAAGAFDNEQFF.

About this clone: This sample includes further DNA sequences coding for the same CDR3. The chain employs TRBV5-1 and TRBJ1-5; D gene uncertain. The CDR3 contains 14 residues. The V gene's germline CDR1 is SGHRS and CDR2 YFSETQ. V lost 5 bases, J lost 4 bases, and 13 bases lay in between. CDR3 in amino acids: CASSPGQPNQPQHF. Here the CDR3 DNA reads TGCGCCAGCAGTCCCGGGCAGCCAAATCAGCCCCAGCATTTT.

J is TRBJ1-1 and V is TRBV19; D ambiguous. The ends were cut back, 8 bases at V and 0 bases at J, with 10 bases in the middle. This CDR3 contains 13 residues. CDR1 LNHDA and CDR2 SQIVND come from the germline V gene (reference sequence). CDR3 DNA sequence: TGTGCCAGTGGGGAACAACTGAACACTGAAGCTTTCTTT. Translation gives CASGEQLNTEAFF.

V is TRBV4-2 and J is TRBJ2-3; D ambiguous. Trimming left V 5 bases short and J 4 bases short, with 10 bases between. Germline V gene lookup returns CDR1 LGHNA and CDR2 YNFKEQ. CDR3 size: 13 residues. CDR3 coding DNA: TGTGCCAGCAGCTGGAAACTTCCAGATACGCAGTATTTT. It yields the protein CASSWKLPDTQYF.

The CDR3 sequence: CSVGGRWNEQYF. Written as DNA, the CDR3 is TGCAGCGTTGGGGGGAGATGGAACGAGCAGTACTTC. V and J are TRBV29-1 and TRBJ2-7; TRBD1 or TRBD2 may be the D gene (5 bases each). V dropped 4 bases and J dropped 5 bases, with 12 bases sitting between them. CDR3 length: 12 amino acids. In germline, CDR1 is SQVTM, CDR2 ANQGSEA.

The J gene is TRBJ1-5, the V gene TRBV29-1, with unresolved D. Trimming pared 4 bases from V and 3 bases from J, leaving 10 bases between. Germline-derived CDR1 and CDR2 are SQVTM and ANQGSEA. The CDR3 length is 13 residues. The CDR3 DNA is TGCAGCGTTGGTGCGGGAAACAATCAGCCCCAGCATTTT. Protein sequence: CSVGAGNNQPQHF.

This clone turned up a few times. The V and J genes are TRBV4-1 and TRBJ2-1; no reliable D call. V was pared by 2 bases and J by 9 bases, with 5 bases between. Germline loops: CDR1 MGHRA, CDR2 YSYEKL. This CDR3 comprises 11 residues. The CDR3 region has the DNA TGCGCCAGCAGCCAAAGAGGTGAGCAGTTCTTC. Translated: CASSQRGEQFF.

This clone was recorded only once. V and J are TRBV4-2 and TRBJ1-1, with a weak D call TRBD1 (6 bases). Germline values: CDR1 LGHNA, CDR2 YNFKEQ. This CDR3 spans 13 amino acids. Trimming took 4 bases from V and 3 from J, leaving 9 bases between them. CDR3 in amino acids: CASSPGGDTEAFF. CDR3 nucleotides: TGTGCCAGCAGCCCCGGGGGCGACACTGAAGCTTTCTTT.

This clone has a single count. This sequence joins TRBV18 and TRBJ2-7; D gene ambiguous. Looked up from germline, CDR1 is KGHSH and CDR2 is LQKENI. V was trimmed by 2 bases and J by 5 bases, leaving 7 bases between them. The CDR3 totals 12 residues. The CDR3 loop reads CASSPKVHEQYF. Written as DNA, the CDR3 is TGTGCCAGCTCACCAAAGGTTCACGAGCAGTACTTC.

This clone was detected a few times. The rearrangement links TRBV19 to TRBJ2-7; no clear D gene. The CDR3 spans 13 residues. Germline V gene sequence: CDR1 LNHDA, CDR2 SQIVND (reference sequence). V dropped 2 bases and J dropped 2 bases, with 7 bases sitting between them. This CDR3 is CASSISGTYEQYF. The DNA for the CDR3 is TGTGCCAGTAGTATATCTGGGACCTACGAGCAGTACTTC.

This clone turned up a few times. The chain joins TRBV2 to TRBJ1-2; TRBD1 agrees at 7 bases. V gave up 5 bases and J gave up 8 bases; unmatched junction bases: 11. CDR3 size: 14 residues. Germline CDR1 reads SNHLY; CDR2 reads FYNNEI. The CDR3 DNA is TGTGCCAGCAGTAAAACAGGGGTTCAGGAAGGCTACACCTTC. Its protein is CASSKTGVQEGYTF. The complete variable domain, with remaining parts taken from reference TRBV2 and TRBJ1-2, reads EPEVTQTPSHQVTQMGQEVILRCVPISNHLYFYWYRQILGQKVEFLVSFYNNEISEKSEIFDDQFSVERPDGSNFTLKIRSTKLEDSAMYFCASSKTGVQEGYTFGSGTRLTVV.